This is a list of T cell receptor beta chains from one sample in a study of immune heterogeneity within non-small cell lung tumors. MiXCR, run by TCRdb on the multiplex PCR reads, gives a single entry per CDR3 protein. The data contain over 9,500 distinct CDR3 sequences, approximately 20% of them singletons. Sequenced sample: lung tumor tissue. Receptor source: a man aged 55 to 70 with non-small cell lung cancer. CDR3s include the opening cysteine and the closing phenylalanine or tryptophan. A D gene is named only where the DNA matches it firmly. Expanded clones get a size class; other rows say once, few or many, or leave the size out.

D,J,size,V,DNA,CDR3
-,TRBJ1-1,-,TRBV30,TGTGCCTGGACTGGACAGTTGAACACTGAAGCTTTCTTT,CAWTGQLNTEAFF
-,TRBJ1-2,-,TRBV3-1,TGTGCCAGCAGCCAGGGGGCCGACTATGGCTACACCTTC,CASSQGADYGYTF
-,TRBJ1-2,few,TRBV18,TGTGCCAGCTCACCCGCCGGAGGGGAAGGAGGTGGCTACACCTTC,CASSPAGGEGGGYTF
-,TRBJ1-2,medium-sized,TRBV6-1,TGTGCCAGCAGTAGAGAGAGGACAAGTAACTATGGCTACACCTTC,CASSRERTSNYGYTF
TRBD1,TRBJ2-5,few,TRBV5-1,TGCGCCTCCAGAACTCCGGGACAGGGTGTAGGAGAGACCCAGTACTTC,CASRTPGQGVGETQYF
-,TRBJ2-7,-,TRBV29-1,TGCAGCGTTTACGCCGGTACCTACGAGCAGTACTTC,CSVYAGTYEQYF
-,TRBJ2-7,-,TRBV12-3/TRBV12-4,TGTGCCAGCAGGGGGTCTGAAACTCTCTACGAGCAGTACTTC,CASRGSETLYEQYF
-,TRBJ2-7,few,TRBV5-4,TGTGCCAGCAGTTCCGGGACGGCGAGCCACGAGCAGTACTTC,CASSSGTASHEQYF
-,TRBJ2-1,medium-sized,TRBV20-1,TGCAGTGCTAGAGCGTTGGGCCAAACGGGGGAGCAGTTCTTC,CSARALGQTGEQFF
TRBD2,TRBJ2-3,-,TRBV6-1,TGTGCCAGCAGTGCGGGGGGGGCGGCAGATACGCAGTATTTT,CASSAGGAADTQYF
-,TRBJ1-2,-,TRBV7-2,TGTGCCAGCAGCTTTGGAGGGCATGGCTACACCTTC,CASSFGGHGYTF
-,TRBJ2-3,few,TRBV5-6,TGTGCCAGCAGCCCGACAGGCACCCCTAGCACAGATACGCAGTATTTT,CASSPTGTPSTDTQYF
-,TRBJ1-2,medium-sized,TRBV19,TGTGCCAAATCGGACAGAACTCATGGCTACACCTTC,CAKSDRTHGYTF
-,TRBJ2-7,medium-sized,TRBV9,TGTGCCAGCAGTCCGGACAGAACCGACTACGAGCAGTACTTC,CASSPDRTDYEQYF
-,TRBJ2-2,medium-sized,TRBV6-5,TGTGCCAGCAGTTACTCGCTAGGTGTACCGAACACCGGGGAGCTGTTTTTT,CASSYSLGVPNTGELFF
-,TRBJ1-2,medium-sized,TRBV14,TGTGCCAGCAGCCAAGAAACGGGGACCGTCTATGGCTACACCTTC,CASSQETGTVYGYTF
TRBD2,TRBJ2-1,-,TRBV9,TGTGCCAGCAGCTCGAGGACTAGCCTCACTAAGAATGAGCAGTTCTTC,CASSSRTSLTKNEQFF
-,TRBJ1-6,few,TRBV2,TGTGCCAGCAGTGCGGACAGAAACGATTATAATTCACCCCTCCACTTT,CASSADRNDYNSPLHF
-,TRBJ1-1,-,TRBV5-1,TGCGCCAGCAGCCTCGGGATGGTCACTGAAGCTTTCTTT,CASSLGMVTEAFF
-,TRBJ2-3,-,TRBV11-2,TGTGCCAGCAGCCCCTTGGGGCCCACAGATACGCAGTATTTT,CASSPLGPTDTQYF
-,TRBJ1-4,few,TRBV19,TGTGCCAGTAGTAACCGGGCCCTCACAGGGTCTAATGAAAAACTGTTTTTT,CASSNRALTGSNEKLFF
-,TRBJ1-2,-,TRBV9,TGTGCCAGCAGCGCAATTGACAAGGGACTCATGAAGGGTGGCTACACCTTC,CASSAIDKGLMKGGYTF
-,TRBJ2-3,-,TRBV14,TGTGCCAGCAGCCTACCCAGGAGGGGGGGCACAGATACGCAGTATTTT,CASSLPRRGGTDTQYF
-,TRBJ2-7,medium-sized,TRBV6-1,TGTGCCAGCAGTTCCCCTGGGGGGTACGAGCAGTACTTC,CASSSPGGYEQYF
-,TRBJ1-2,-,TRBV5-6,TGTGCCAGCAGTGAGACGGGACGGAGCTATGGCTACACCTTC,CASSETGRSYGYTF
-,TRBJ1-1,once,TRBV20-1,TGCAGTGCTACCGGGCAGCCTGAGGAAGCTTTCTTT,CSATGQPEEAFF
-,TRBJ2-3,-,TRBV29-1,TGCAGCGTCCCCAGGGGAGGGAGCACAGATACGCAGTATTTT,CSVPRGGSTDTQYF
-,TRBJ1-2,few,TRBV29-1,TGCAGCGGATCAGGGGCAGCCGATGGCTACACCTTC,CSGSGAADGYTF
-,TRBJ2-2,medium-sized,TRBV9,TGTGCCAGCAGCTTCCGGGGTGGGACGACCGGGGAGCTGTTTTTT,CASSFRGGTTGELFF
TRBD1,TRBJ1-5,many,TRBV11-2,TGTGCCAGCAGCTGGACAGGGGGCAATCAGCCCCAGCATTTT,CASSWTGGNQPQHF
-,TRBJ2-3,-,TRBV6-1,TGTGCCAGCAGCTCGCGGGATTCAATTTACAATGAGCAGTCCTTC,CASSSRDSIYNEQSF
-,TRBJ2-7,medium-sized,TRBV19,TGTGCCAGTAGTCTCGCCGGGGAGCCTTTTGATTACGAGCAGTACTTC,CASSLAGEPFDYEQYF
-,TRBJ1-1,few,TRBV18,TGTGCCAGCTCACCATCTCGCGCGAACACTGAAGCTTTCTTT,CASSPSRANTEAFF
TRBD2,TRBJ2-3,once,TRBV2,TGTGCCAGCAGTCGAAGCGGGAGAGCGGGCACAGATACGCAGTATTTT,CASSRSGRAGTDTQYF
TRBD1,TRBJ1-2,medium-sized,TRBV6-1,TGTGCCAGCCCAAGACAGGGAGGGGGATATGGCTACACCTTC,CASPRQGGGYGYTF
-,TRBJ1-1,-,TRBV18,TGTGCCAGCTCACCAAGGACGGAGAACACTGAAGCTTTCTTT,CASSPRTENTEAFF
-,TRBJ2-1,few,TRBV11-2,TGTGCCAGCAGCTTAGTAGCCCCGGGGGTCGGGTACAATGAGCAGTTCTTC,CASSLVAPGVGYNEQFF
TRBD2,TRBJ2-7,-,TRBV7-2,TGTGCCAGAAGCTTTTTAGCGGGAACCCTCGGGGAGCAGTACTTC,CARSFLAGTLGEQYF
-,TRBJ2-3,few,TRBV20-1,TGCAGTGCCAGACGGGACCTCTTTGTGGATACGCAGTATTTT,CSARRDLFVDTQYF
TRBD1,TRBJ1-1,medium-sized,TRBV20-1,TGCAGTCCCAGAACCGGGACAGGGACTAACACTGAAGCTTTCTTT,CSPRTGTGTNTEAFF
TRBD2,TRBJ2-1,few,TRBV12-3/TRBV12-4,TGTGCCTCGGCGGGTTCTAGCGGGATTGTAGATGAGCAGTTCTTC,CASAGSSGIVDEQFF